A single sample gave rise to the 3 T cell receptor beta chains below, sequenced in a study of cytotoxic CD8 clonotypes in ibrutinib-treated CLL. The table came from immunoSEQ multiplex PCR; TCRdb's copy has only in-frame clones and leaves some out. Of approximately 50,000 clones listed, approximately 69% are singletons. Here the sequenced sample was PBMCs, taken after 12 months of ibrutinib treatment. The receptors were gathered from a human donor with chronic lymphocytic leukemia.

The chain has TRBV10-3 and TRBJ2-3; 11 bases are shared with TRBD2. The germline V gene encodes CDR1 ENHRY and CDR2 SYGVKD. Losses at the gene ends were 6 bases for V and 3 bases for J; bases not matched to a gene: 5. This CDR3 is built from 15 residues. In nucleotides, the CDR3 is TGTGCCATCAGGATAGCGGGGGGGCCGACAGATACGCAGTATTTT. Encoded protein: CAIRIAGGPTDTQYF.

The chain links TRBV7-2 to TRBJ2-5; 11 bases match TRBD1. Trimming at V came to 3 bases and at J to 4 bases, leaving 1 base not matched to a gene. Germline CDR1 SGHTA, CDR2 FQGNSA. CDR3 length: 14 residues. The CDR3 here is CASSLDRGPETQYF. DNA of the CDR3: TGTGCCAGCAGCTTGGACAGGGGGCCAGAGACCCAGTACTTC.

The CDR3 protein is CASSLAPGMNTEAFF. For the CDR3, the DNA is TGCGCCAGCAGCTTGGCCCCGGGGATGAACACTGAAGCTTTCTTT. This chain uses TRBV5-1 with TRBJ1-1; D is unresolved. CDR3 length: 15 amino acids. The V end was cut by 0 bases, the J end by 0 bases, with 9 bases between. Germline CDR1 is SGHRS and CDR2 is YFSETQ.